This T cell receptor (beta chain) was identified during a study of PD-1 blockade in classical Hodgkin lymphoma. Per the germline V gene, CDR1 is SGHRS and CDR2 is YFSETQ. V was shortened by 0 bases and J by 2 bases, with 10 bases between the two germline ends. The CDR3 contains 15 residues. Sequenced by immunoSEQ multiplex PCR; TCRdb stores in-frame clones only, minus some. The sample consists of roughly 17,000 clones, about four fifths of them appearing once. This clone came up a few times. Its antigen is unidentified. Time point in this sample: cycle 4 day 1 (C4D1), after more than five weeks of nivolumab. Every patient experienced relapse after autologous stem cell transplantation, and brentuximab vedotin exposure varied. General study results and limits: Exclusion was the outcome for patients who began nivolumab under 1 year after ASCT. In newly diagnosed patients, baseline TCR diversity was reportedly below that of healthy donors.

Sequences were derived from peripheral blood mononuclear cells (PBMCs), sampled before the fourth cycle of nivolumab. This sequence was found in a human donor with classical Hodgkin lymphoma. The chain employs TRBV5-1 and TRBJ2-3; D not certain. The CDR3 sequence: CASSLGGRNTDTQYF. As DNA, the CDR3 is TGCGCCAGCAGCTTGGGCGGTAGAAACACAGATACGCAGTATTTT.